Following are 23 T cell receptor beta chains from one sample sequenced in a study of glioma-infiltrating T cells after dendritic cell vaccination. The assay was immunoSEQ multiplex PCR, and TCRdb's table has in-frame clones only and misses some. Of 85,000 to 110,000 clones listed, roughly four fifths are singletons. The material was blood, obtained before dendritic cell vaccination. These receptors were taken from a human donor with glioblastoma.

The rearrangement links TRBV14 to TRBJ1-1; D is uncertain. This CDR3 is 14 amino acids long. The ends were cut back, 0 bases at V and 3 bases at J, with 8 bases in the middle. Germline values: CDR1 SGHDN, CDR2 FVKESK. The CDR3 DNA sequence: TGTGCCAGCAGCCAAGAACTAAAGCACACTGAAGCTTTCTTT. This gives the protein CASSQELKHTEAFF.

The CDR3 protein is CASSFGGWDGYTF. The CDR3 nucleotides are TGTGCCAGCAGCTTTGGGGGGTGGGATGGCTACACCTTC. The V call is TRBV5-5, the J call TRBJ1-2, with D perhaps TRBD1 (5 bases). The CDR3 extends over 13 amino acids. Germline V lookup: CDR1 SGHKS, CDR2 YYEKEE (reference sequence). V was clipped by 2 bases and J by 6 bases, with 11 bases between them.

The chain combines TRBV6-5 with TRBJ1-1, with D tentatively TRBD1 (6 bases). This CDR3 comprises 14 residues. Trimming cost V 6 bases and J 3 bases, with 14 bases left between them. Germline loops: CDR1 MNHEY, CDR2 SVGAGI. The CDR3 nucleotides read TGTGCCAGCAGCCAACAACAGGGCTACACTGAAGCTTTCTTT. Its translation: CASSQQQGYTEAFF.

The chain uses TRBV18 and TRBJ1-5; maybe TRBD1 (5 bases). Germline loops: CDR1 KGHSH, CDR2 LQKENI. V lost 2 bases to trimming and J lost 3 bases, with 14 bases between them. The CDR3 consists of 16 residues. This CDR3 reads CASSPRGPGLNQPQHF. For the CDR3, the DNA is TGTGCCAGCTCACCAAGGGGTCCTGGCCTCAATCAGCCCCAGCATTTT.

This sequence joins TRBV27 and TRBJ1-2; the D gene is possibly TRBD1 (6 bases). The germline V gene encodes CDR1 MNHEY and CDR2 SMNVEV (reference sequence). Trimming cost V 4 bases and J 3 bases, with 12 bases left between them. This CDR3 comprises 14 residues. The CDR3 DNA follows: TGTGCCAGCAGTTCCAGGGGAATACACTATGGCTACACCTTC. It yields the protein CASSSRGIHYGYTF.

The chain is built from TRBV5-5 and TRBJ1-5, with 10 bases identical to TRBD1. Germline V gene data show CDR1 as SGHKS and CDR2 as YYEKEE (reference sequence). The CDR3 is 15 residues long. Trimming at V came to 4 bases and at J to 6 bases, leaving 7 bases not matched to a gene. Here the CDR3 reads CASSPRDRGRQPQHF. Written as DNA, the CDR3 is TGTGCCAGCAGCCCCCGGGACAGGGGTCGTCAGCCCCAGCATTTT.

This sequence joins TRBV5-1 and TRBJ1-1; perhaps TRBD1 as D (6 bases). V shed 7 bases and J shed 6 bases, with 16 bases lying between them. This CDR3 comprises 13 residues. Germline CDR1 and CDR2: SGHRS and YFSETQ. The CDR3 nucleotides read TGCGCCAGCGGGGGAGGGGGTTCCCCTGAAGCTTTCTTT. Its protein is CASGGGGSPEAFF.

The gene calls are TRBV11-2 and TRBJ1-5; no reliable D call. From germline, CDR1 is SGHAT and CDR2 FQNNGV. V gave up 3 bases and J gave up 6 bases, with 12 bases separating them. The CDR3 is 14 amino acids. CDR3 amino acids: CASSFGPLIQPQHF. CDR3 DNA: TGTGCCAGCAGCTTTGGCCCCCTCATTCAGCCCCAGCATTTT.

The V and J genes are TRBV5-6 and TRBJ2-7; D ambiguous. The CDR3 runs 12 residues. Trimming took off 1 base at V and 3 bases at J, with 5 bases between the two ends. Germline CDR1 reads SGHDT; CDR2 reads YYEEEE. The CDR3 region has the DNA TGTGCCAGCAGCTTGACAGACTACGAGCAGTACTTC. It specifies CASSLTDYEQYF. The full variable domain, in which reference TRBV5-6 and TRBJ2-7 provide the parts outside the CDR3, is DAGVTQSPTHLIKTRGQQVTLRCSPKSGHDTVSWYQQALGQGPQFIFQYYEEEERQRGNFPDRFSGHQFPNYSSELNVNALLLGDSALYLCASSLTDYEQYFGPGTRLTVT.

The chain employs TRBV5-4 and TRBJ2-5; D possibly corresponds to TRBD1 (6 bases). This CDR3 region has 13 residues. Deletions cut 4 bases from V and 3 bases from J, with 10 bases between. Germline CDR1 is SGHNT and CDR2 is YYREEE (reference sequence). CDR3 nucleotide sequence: TGTGCCAGCAGCCCCTACAGGGAAGAGACCCAGTACTTC. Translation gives CASSPYREETQYF.

The CDR3 DNA reads TGTGCCAGTAGTAGGGGGGTGGGCACAGATACGCAGTATTTT. Translating gives CASSRGVGTDTQYF. The chain recombines TRBV19 with TRBJ2-3, with D tentatively TRBD2 (6 bases). The CDR3 runs 14 residues. Per the germline V gene, CDR1 is LNHDA and CDR2 is SQIVND (reference sequence). Trimming removed 4 bases at V and 1 base at J, with 9 bases between. The entire variable domain, with the rest obtained from reference TRBV19 and TRBJ2-3, is as follows: DGGITQSPKYLFRKEGQNVTLSCEQNLNHDAMYWYRQDPGQGLRLIYYSQIVNDFQKGDIAEGYSVSREKKESFPLTVTSAQKNPTAFYLCASSRGVGTDTQYFGPGTRLTVL.

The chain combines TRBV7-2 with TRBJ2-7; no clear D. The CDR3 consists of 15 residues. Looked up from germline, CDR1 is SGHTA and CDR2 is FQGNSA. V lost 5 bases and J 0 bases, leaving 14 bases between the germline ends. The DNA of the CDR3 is TGTGCCAGCAGCCTATGGTCGGTTAGCTCCTACGAGCAGTACTTC. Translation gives CASSLWSVSSYEQYF.

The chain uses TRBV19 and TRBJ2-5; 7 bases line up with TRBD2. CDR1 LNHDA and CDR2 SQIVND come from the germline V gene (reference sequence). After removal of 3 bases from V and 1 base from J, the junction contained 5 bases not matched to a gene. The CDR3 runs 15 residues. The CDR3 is CASSMASGGQETQYF. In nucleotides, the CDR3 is TGTGCCAGTAGTATGGCCTCGGGGGGCCAAGAGACCCAGTACTTC.

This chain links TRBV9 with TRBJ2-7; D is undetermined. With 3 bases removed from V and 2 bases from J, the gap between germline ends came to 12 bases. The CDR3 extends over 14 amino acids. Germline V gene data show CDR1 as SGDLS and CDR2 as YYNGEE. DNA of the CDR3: TGTGCCAGCAGCGCGGCGGCGTCTACCTACGAGCAGTACTTC. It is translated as CASSAAASTYEQYF. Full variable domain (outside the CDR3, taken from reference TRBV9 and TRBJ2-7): DSGVTQTPKHLITATGQRVTLRCSPRSGDLSVYWYQQSLDQGLQFLIQYYNGEERAKGNILERFSAQQFPDLHSELNLSSLELGDSALYFCASSAAASTYEQYFGPGTRLTVT.

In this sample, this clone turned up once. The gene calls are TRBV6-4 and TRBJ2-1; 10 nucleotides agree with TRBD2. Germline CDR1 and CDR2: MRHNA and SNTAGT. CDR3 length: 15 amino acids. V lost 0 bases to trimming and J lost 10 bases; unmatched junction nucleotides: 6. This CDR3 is CASSDSASGGREQFF. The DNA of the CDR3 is TGTGCCAGCAGTGACTCGGCTAGCGGGGGCAGGGAGCAGTTCTTC.

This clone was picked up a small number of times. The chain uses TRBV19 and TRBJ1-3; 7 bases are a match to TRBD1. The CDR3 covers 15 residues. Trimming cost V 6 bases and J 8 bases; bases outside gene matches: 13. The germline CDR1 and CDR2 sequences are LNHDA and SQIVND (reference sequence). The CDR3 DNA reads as TGTGCCAGTAGCCAAGGAGGGCAGGGGGGACACACCATATATTTT. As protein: CASSQGGQGGHTIYF. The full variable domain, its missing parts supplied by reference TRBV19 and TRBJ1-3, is DGGITQSPKYLFRKEGQNVTLSCEQNLNHDAMYWYRQDPGQGLRLIYYSQIVNDFQKGDIAEGYSVSREKKESFPLTVTSAQKNPTAFYLCASSQGGQGGHTIYFGEGSWLTVV.

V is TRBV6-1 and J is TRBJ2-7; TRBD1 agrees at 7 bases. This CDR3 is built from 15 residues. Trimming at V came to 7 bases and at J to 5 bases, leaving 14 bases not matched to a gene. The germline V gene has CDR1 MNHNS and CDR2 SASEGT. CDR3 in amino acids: CASTPTGRGRNEQYF. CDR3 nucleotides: TGTGCCAGCACCCCCACGGGAAGGGGGCGAAACGAGCAGTACTTC.

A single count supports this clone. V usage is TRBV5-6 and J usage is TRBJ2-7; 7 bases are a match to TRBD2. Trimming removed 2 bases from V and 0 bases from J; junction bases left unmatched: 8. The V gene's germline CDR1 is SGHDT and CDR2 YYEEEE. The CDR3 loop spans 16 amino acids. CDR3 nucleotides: TGTGCCAGCAGCTTCTCTAGCGGCGCCATCTCCTACGAGCAGTACTTC. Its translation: CASSFSSGAISYEQYF.

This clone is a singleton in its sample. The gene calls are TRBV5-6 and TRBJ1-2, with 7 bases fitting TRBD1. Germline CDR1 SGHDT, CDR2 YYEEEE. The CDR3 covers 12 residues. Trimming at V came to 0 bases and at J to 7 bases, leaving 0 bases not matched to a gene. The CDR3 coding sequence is TGTGCCAGCAGCTTGGACAGGGGTGGCTACACCTTC. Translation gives CASSLDRGGYTF.

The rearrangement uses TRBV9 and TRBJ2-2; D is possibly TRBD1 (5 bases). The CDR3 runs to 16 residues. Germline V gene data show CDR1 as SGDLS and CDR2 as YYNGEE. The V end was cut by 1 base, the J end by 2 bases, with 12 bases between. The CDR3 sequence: CASSVWLGANTGELFF. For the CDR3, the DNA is TGTGCCAGCAGCGTATGGCTAGGGGCCAACACCGGGGAGCTGTTTTTT.

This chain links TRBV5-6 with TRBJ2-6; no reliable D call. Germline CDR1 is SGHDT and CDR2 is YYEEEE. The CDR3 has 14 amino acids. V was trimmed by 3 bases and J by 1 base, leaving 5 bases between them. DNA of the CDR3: TGTGCCAGCAGCTCCTATTCTGGGGCCAACGTCCTGACTTTC. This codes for CASSSYSGANVLTF.

The CDR3 protein is CAWSVPRTGGNYGYTF. The CDR3 region has the DNA TGTGCCTGGAGTGTCCCTCGGACAGGGGGGAACTATGGCTACACCTTC. The V call is TRBV30, the J call TRBJ1-2; TRBD1 agrees at 10 bases. Germline CDR1 GTSNPN, CDR2 SVGIG (reference sequence). The CDR3 length is 16 residues. V shed 0 bases, J shed 2 bases, and the junction held 6 bases outside the gene matches.

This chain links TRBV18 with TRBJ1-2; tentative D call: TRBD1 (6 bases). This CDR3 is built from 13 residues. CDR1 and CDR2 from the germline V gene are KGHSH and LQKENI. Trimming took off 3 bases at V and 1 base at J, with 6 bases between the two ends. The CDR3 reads CASSPGHNYGYTF. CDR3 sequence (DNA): TGTGCCAGCTCACCGGGACATAACTATGGCTACACCTTC.